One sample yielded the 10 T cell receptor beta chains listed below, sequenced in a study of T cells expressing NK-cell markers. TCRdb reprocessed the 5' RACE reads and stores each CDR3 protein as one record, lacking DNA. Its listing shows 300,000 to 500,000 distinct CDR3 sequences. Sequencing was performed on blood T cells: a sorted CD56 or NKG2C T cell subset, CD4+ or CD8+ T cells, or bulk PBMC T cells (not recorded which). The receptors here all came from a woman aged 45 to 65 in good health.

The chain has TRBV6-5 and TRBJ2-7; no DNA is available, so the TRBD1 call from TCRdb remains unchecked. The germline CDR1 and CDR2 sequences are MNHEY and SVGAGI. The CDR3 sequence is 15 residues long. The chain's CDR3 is CASSYSPAGFYEQYF.

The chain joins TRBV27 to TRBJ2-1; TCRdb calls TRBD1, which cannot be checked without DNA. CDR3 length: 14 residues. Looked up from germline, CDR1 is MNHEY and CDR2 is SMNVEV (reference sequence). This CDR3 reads CASSSGGVGNEQFF.

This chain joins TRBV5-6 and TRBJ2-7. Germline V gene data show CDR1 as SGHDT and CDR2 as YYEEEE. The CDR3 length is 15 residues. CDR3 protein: CASNKITAATYEQYF.

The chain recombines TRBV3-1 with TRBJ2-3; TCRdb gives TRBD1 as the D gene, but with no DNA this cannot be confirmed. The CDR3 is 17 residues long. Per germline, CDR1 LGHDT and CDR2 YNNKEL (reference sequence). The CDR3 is CASSQFAPFLPTDTQYF.

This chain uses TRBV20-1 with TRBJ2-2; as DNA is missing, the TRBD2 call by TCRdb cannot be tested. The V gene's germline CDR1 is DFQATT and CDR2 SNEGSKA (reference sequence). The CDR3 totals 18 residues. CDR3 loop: CSAGGVASGSANTGELFF.

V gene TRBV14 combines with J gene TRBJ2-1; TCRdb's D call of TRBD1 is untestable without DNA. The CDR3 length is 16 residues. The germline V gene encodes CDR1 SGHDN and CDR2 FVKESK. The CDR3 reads CASSQVFSPHYNEQFF.

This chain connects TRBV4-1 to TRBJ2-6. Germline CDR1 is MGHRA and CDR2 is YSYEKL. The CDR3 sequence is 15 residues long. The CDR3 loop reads CASSQEASGANVLTF.

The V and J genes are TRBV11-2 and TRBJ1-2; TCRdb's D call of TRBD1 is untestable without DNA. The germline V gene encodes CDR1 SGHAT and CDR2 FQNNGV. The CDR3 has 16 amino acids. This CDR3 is CASSSRDGGGNYGYTF. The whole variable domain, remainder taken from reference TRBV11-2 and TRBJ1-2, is EAGVAQSPRYKIIEKRQSVAFWCNPISGHATLYWYQQILGQGPKLLIQFQNNGVVDDSQLPKDRFSAERLKGVDSTLKIQPAKLEDSAVYLCASSSRDGGGNYGYTFGSGTRLTVV.

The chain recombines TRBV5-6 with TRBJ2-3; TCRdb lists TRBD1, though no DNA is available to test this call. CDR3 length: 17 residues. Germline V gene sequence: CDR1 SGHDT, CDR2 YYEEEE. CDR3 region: CASSLAVLALSTDTQYF.

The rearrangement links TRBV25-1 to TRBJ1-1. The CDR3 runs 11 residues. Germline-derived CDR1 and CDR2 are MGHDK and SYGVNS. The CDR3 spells CASGSWTEAFF.